The text below deals with one T cell receptor (beta chain). The antigen is unknown. The data were produced by immunoSEQ multiplex PCR, yet TCRdb's version contains in-frame clones alone and is incomplete. The sample shows about 5,000 clones, approximately 82% of them seen only once. Busulfan-fludarabine conditioning, marrow transplant, and cyclophosphamide on days +3 and +4 were administered. This CDR3 contains 15 residues. Germline lookup yields CDR1 LNHDA and CDR2 SQIVND (reference sequence). V gave up 1 base and J gave up 5 bases, with 15 bases separating them. This specimen comes from a study of T cells after posttransplantation cyclophosphamide. The study, taken as a whole, reports: Donor-recipient repertoire similarity was low at 1-2 months, rising over year one. Skin or GI-infiltrating T cells shared few TRB sequences with blood. After PTCy, TRB diversity resembled that of CNI/methotrexate controls.

This clonotype was obtained from a male patient in his 50s who received an allogeneic stem cell transplant from an unrelated donor, was CMV-positive, and had acute GVHD only. Certain T cells may be donor cells from the graft. The starting material was PBMCs, obtained 86 days after allogeneic stem cell transplant with posttransplant cyclophosphamide. The chain uses TRBV19 and TRBJ2-7; D uncertain. The CDR3 sequence is CASSIGRVLTDEQYF. CDR3 bases: TGTGCCAGTAGTATAGGTCGGGTTCTGACGGACGAGCAGTACTTC. The entire variable domain, with the rest obtained from reference TRBV19 and TRBJ2-7, is as follows: DGGITQSPKYLFRKEGQNVTLSCEQNLNHDAMYWYRQDPGQGLRLIYYSQIVNDFQKGDIAEGYSVSREKKESFPLTVTSAQKNPTAFYLCASSIGRVLTDEQYFGPGTRLTVT.